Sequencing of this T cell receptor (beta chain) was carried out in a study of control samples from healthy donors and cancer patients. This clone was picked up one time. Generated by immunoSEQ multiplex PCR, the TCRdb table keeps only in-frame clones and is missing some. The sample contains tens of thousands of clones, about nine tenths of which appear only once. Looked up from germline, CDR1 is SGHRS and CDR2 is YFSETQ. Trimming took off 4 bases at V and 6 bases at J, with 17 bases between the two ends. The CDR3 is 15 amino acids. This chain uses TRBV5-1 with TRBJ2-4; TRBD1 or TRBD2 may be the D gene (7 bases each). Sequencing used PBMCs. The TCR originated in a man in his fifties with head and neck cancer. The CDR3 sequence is CASSTGDREGNIQYF. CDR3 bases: TGCGCCAGCAGCACAGGCGACAGGGAGGGAAACATTCAGTACTTC.